Sequencing of this T cell receptor beta chain was carried out in a study of blood T cell repertoires in COVID-19. V lost 2 bases and J lost 2, with 12 bases in between. There are 15 residues in the CDR3. Germline-derived CDR1 and CDR2 are KGHSH and LQKENI. Per the original methods: How many nucleated cells were present was estimated from reference gene primer amplification. Profiling relied on immunoSEQ multiplex PCR, and the TCRdb table lists in-frame clones only, not all of them. From that table come the V and J calls and clone size; the DNA was used to work out D and trimming. The sample yields approximately 99,000 clones, about four fifths seen once.

The material sequenced was peripheral blood. The chain is built from TRBV18 and TRBJ1-1; D is unresolved. This sequence was found in a man between 65 and 85 years old with active or convalescent COVID-19. The CDR3 is CASSPVGLVNTEAFF. For the CDR3, the DNA is TGTGCCAGCTCACCAGTGGGCCTGGTTAACACTGAAGCTTTCTTT.